These T cell receptor beta chains were read from a single sample in a study of monozygotic twins with cystic fibrosis. Profiled with immunoSEQ multiplex PCR; TCRdb holds only in-frame clones, not every one. Of about 35,000 clones listed, approximately 72% are singletons. Sequencing was performed on blood. All receptors derive from a girl aged 10 to 17 with cystic fibrosis. CDR3s include the opening cysteine and the closing phenylalanine or tryptophan. D genes are given only for firm matches. Clone size is not always given. Where it is, it says once, few, many or a class for expanded clones.

j_call d_call clone_size v_call cdr3_nt cdr3_aa
TRBJ2-1 TRBD2 NA TRBV27 TGTGCCAGCGGTAGAACTAGGGGACTAGCTGGGTACAATGAGCAGTTCTTC CASGRTRGLAGYNEQFF
TRBJ1-5 TRBD1 few TRBV7-8 TGTGCCAGCAGCTTAGCGGCGACAGGGGTCAATCAGCCCCAGCATTTT CASSLAATGVNQPQHF
TRBJ2-2 TRBD1 few TRBV5-1 TGCGCCAGTACCGGGACAGTGAACACCGGGGAGCTGTTTTTT CASTGTVNTGELFF
TRBJ2-2 NA few TRBV5-6 TGTGCCAGCAGCTTTAGGGGGAGGGCCCGAACCGGGGAGCTGTTTTTT CASSFRGRARTGELFF
TRBJ2-1 TRBD2 NA TRBV4-3 TGCGCCAGCAGCCAGACAACTAGCGAAATTTACAATGAGCAGTTCTTC CASSQTTSEIYNEQFF
TRBJ1-1 TRBD1 NA TRBV5-1 TGCGCCAGCAGCTCGGGGGGACAGAGCACTGAAGCTTTCTTT CASSSGGQSTEAFF
TRBJ1-2 NA NA TRBV9 TGTGCCAGCAGCCCTGGCCCGAGGGATGGCTACACCTTC CASSPGPRDGYTF
TRBJ2-1 NA NA TRBV5-4 TGTGCCAGCACCCAGGGGTCGATTATGGCCTACAATGAGCAGTTCTTC CASTQGSIMAYNEQFF
TRBJ2-6 NA NA TRBV18 TGTGCCAGCTCACCAAGGGGAGTGGAGTCTGGGGCCAACGTCCTGACTTTC CASSPRGVESGANVLTF
TRBJ1-4 TRBD1 NA TRBV28 TGTGCCAGCAGTTTAACCAGGGGGCGTATGACTAATGAAAAACTGTTTTTT CASSLTRGRMTNEKLFF
TRBJ1-3 TRBD1 NA TRBV5-6 TGTGCCAGCAGTCAGGACAGGTCTGGAAACACCATATATTTT CASSQDRSGNTIYF
TRBJ1-5 NA NA TRBV2 TGTGCCAGCAACTTCGGGGGTGACCAGCCCCAGCATTTT CASNFGGDQPQHF
TRBJ1-1 TRBD1 few TRBV15 TGTGCCACCAGCAGGGGGACAGGGAACACTGAAGCTTTCTTT CATSRGTGNTEAFF
TRBJ1-1 TRBD1 NA TRBV9 TGTGCCAGCAGCCCGCGACAGGGCGGGAATGAAGCTTTCTTT CASSPRQGGNEAFF
TRBJ1-5 NA few TRBV6-5 TGTGCCAGCAGTTACGATAGGGCTCAGCCCCAGCATTTT CASSYDRAQPQHF
TRBJ1-1 NA NA TRBV4-2 TGTGCCAGCAGCCAAGAGCCCAGGGGTAGCACTGAAGCTTTCTTT CASSQEPRGSTEAFF
TRBJ1-2 NA few TRBV7-9 TGTGCCAGCAGCTCGACAGGAAACTATGGCTACACCTTC CASSSTGNYGYTF
TRBJ2-7 TRBD2 NA TRBV7-2 TGTGCCAGCAGCTCACGACTAGCGCCAGCCTACGAGCAGTACTTC CASSSRLAPAYEQYF
TRBJ1-1 NA few TRBV5-1 TGCGCCAGCAGCAGACAGATACAGAACACTGAAGCTTTCTTT CASSRQIQNTEAFF
TRBJ2-7 NA few TRBV4-1 TGCGCCAGCAGCCAGACGGAGGCCAGGGGAACAAACGAGCAGTACTTC CASSQTEARGTNEQYF
TRBJ1-1 NA once TRBV2 TGTGCCAGTGGTGTACAGGGCTACACTGAAGCTTTCTTT CASGVQGYTEAFF
TRBJ2-3 TRBD2 NA TRBV6-6 TGTGCCAGCTACGCGCGGGAGGCCTTCACAGATACGCAGTATTTT CASYAREAFTDTQYF
TRBJ2-1 NA NA TRBV27 TGTGCCAGCAGGCGTTACAATGAGCAGTTCTTC CASRRYNEQFF
TRBJ1-5 NA NA TRBV6-1 TGTGCCAGCAGTTTTCCCAGCTATAGCAATCAGCCCCAGCATTTT CASSFPSYSNQPQHF
TRBJ2-7 TRBD1 NA TRBV27 TGTGCCAGCAGTCTGACCGGGACAGGGTACGAGCAGTACTTC CASSLTGTGYEQYF
TRBJ1-5 TRBD1 NA TRBV19 TGTGCCAGTAGTATGGGAACAGGGGGCTTGGGCCAGCCCCAGCATTTT CASSMGTGGLGQPQHF
TRBJ2-1 NA NA TRBV14 TGTGCCAGCAGCCAAGACTACAGCCCGTACAATGAGCAGTTCTTC CASSQDYSPYNEQFF
TRBJ1-1 NA few TRBV5-6 TGTGCCAGCAGCTTGGAGGTGCTGAACACTGAAGCTTTCTTT CASSLEVLNTEAFF
TRBJ2-2 NA NA TRBV7-9 TGTGCCAGCAGCTTAGTCGTGCTTCGGGAGTACCGCACTGGGGAGCTGTTTTTT CASSLVVLREYRTGELFF
TRBJ2-1 NA NA TRBV5-1 TGCGCCAGCAGCACTAGCTCCAACACTTACAATGAGCAGTTCTTC CASSTSSNTYNEQFF
TRBJ1-4 NA once TRBV7-2 TGTGCCAGCAGCCCCGGGGGGAGCGAAAAACTGTTTTTT CASSPGGSEKLFF
TRBJ1-1 NA few TRBV10-1 TGCGCCAGCAGTGAGTCGCGGAGGGCTGAAGCTTTCTTT CASSESRRAEAFF
TRBJ1-2 TRBD1 NA TRBV9 TGTGCCAGCAGCCCCCAGACAGGGAAAAACTATGGCTACACCTTC CASSPQTGKNYGYTF
TRBJ1-5 NA NA TRBV27 TGTGCCAGCAGTTTAAGGGGGTCTAATCAGCCCCAGCATTTT CASSLRGSNQPQHF
TRBJ2-3 TRBD2 NA TRBV5-4 TGTGCCAGCAGCAGCAAACCTGGACTAGCGAGCACAGATACGCAGTATTTT CASSSKPGLASTDTQYF
TRBJ1-3 NA NA TRBV9 TGTGCCAGCAGCGTGTTCGGGGGATCTGGAAACACCATATATTTT CASSVFGGSGNTIYF
TRBJ1-1 TRBD1 NA TRBV5-1 TGCGCCAGCAGCCCTCGACAGGGGACGAACACTGAAGCTTTCTTT CASSPRQGTNTEAFF
TRBJ2-6 NA NA TRBV18 TGTGCCAGCTCACCCGACGCTGGGGCCAACGTCCTGACTTTC CASSPDAGANVLTF
TRBJ1-1 NA NA TRBV27 TGTGCCAGCAGTTTATTAGGGGGGAACACTGAAGCTTTCTTT CASSLLGGNTEAFF
TRBJ2-7 NA NA TRBV4-3 TGCGCCAGCAGCCAAGATCTAGGAAACCACTACGAGCAGTACTTC CASSQDLGNHYEQYF